The T cell receptor (beta chain) under discussion was sequenced for a study of blood T cell repertoires in COVID-19 (dated by TCRdb to about 2020). Study-wide context: The collaborator samples originated in the United States, Italy and Spain and spanned the acute and convalescent phases of COVID-19. The prospective study material was composed of cDNA or gDNA derived from T cells, B-cell-depleted T cells, or PBMCs. Subjects who had been exposed to COVID-19, were actively infected with it, or had recovered from it provided the deeply sampled blood TCRbeta repertoires that made up the dataset. The repertoires were released in a freely available public database intended as a resource for research on the immune response to SARS-CoV-2. Samples came from the ongoing ImmuneRACE study (first 160 participants) plus 1,254 subjects from 6 global collaborators. Nearly every sample came with metadata listing a de-identified subject ID, COVID-19 status, age in years and sex. Where available, HLA class I and class II types were obtained from metadata supplied by the sample provider rather than from assay-based typing. The paper as a whole reports these results and caveats: The amount of clinical and demographic metadata varied by source and participant and was provided uncurated.

Trimmed from V: 4 bases; trimmed from J: 4 bases; junction bases lacking a gene match: 10. Including the terminal cysteine and phenylalanine, the CDR3 comprises 16 residues. Only the CDR3 DNA stays, 48 bases, in frame from base 1. According to the germline V gene, CDR1 reads SGHRS and CDR2 reads YFSETQ. To note about this clone: Its antigen target is currently unknown. Nothing much larger sits one base from this clone, and base qualities are not available.

Whole blood was collected in K2EDTA tubes by collaborating institutions according to the institutions' own protocols. For TCRbeta analysis, collaborators shipped samples as frozen whole blood, isolated PBMCs, or DNA extracted from either of those sample types. TCRbeta CDR3 regions were amplified from genomic DNA using the immunoSEQ Assay, a bias-controlled multiplex PCR. For the original study's pipeline: Within the assay, amplification of reference gene primers was used to estimate how many nucleated cells each sample contained. To quantify the absolute abundance of each unique TCRbeta CDR3 rearrangement, sequence reads were collapsed and filtered. For each sample, productive Simpson clonality was calculated as the square root of Simpson's diversity index over productive rearrangements. As stored in TCRdb, this immuneACCESS dataset retains in-frame rearrangements with V and J assigned. A fraction of the clones does not appear; measured against another copy, unresolved V genes explain less than half of the discrepancy, and the remainder lacks a known reason. The D gene and trimming were derived from the DNA, and the V and J assignments and clone size from that table. In all, the sample holds about 52,000 clones, and roughly four fifths of those were seen once. The ten largest clones take up about 7.3% of the sample.

The V and J genes are TRBV5-1 and TRBJ2-5; 10 junctional bases match TRBD1. This clonotype originated in a man in his 70s with active COVID-19. The material sequenced was peripheral blood. In nucleotide form, the sequence is TGCGCCAGCAGCGCCCGGGACAGGGGAATAATAGAGACCCAGTACTTC. It translates to CASSARDRGIIETQYF.